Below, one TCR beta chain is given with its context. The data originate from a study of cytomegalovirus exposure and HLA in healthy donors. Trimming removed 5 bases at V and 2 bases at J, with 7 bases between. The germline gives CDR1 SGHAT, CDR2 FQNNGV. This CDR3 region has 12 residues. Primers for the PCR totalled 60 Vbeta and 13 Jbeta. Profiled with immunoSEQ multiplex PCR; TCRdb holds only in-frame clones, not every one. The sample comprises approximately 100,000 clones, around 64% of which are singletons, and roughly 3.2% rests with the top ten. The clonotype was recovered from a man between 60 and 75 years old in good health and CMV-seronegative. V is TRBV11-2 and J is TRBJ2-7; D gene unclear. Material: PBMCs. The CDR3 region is CASSLATYEQYF. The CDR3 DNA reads TGTGCCAGCAGCCTCGCGACCTACGAGCAGTACTTC.